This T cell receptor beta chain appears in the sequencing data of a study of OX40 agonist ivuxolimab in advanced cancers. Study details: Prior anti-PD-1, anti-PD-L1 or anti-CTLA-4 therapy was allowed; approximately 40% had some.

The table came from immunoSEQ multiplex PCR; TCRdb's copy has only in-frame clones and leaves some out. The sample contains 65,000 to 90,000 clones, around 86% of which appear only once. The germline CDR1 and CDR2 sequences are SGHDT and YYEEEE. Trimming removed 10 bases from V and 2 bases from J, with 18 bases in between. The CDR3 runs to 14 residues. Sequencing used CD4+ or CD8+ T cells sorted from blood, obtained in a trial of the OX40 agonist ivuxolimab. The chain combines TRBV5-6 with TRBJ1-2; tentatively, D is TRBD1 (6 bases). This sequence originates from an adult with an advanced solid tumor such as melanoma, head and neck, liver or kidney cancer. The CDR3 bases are TGTGCCTCCCTTGGGAACAGGGACAACTATGGCTACACCTTC. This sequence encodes CASLGNRDNYGYTF.